Detailed here is one T cell receptor (beta chain). CDR3 length: 14 residues. V was pared by 4 bases and J by 4 bases, with 4 bases of the junction left unmatched. Per germline, CDR1 MNHEY and CDR2 SVGEGT. The data were produced by immunoSEQ multiplex PCR, yet TCRdb's version contains in-frame clones alone and is incomplete. The sample consists of about 24,000 clones, approximately 75% of them appearing once. This sample was taken from a study of blood T cell repertoires in COVID-19. Recruited during active infection, patients (from Seattle) were subsequently followed longitudinally. This chain joins TRBV6-2 or TRBV6-3 and TRBJ1-2, with TRBD1 identical over 9 bases. The receptor comes from an older woman with COVID-19, enrolled during active disease. The sequenced material came from peripheral blood. The CDR3 loop reads CASSSDRGGYGYTF. Written as DNA, the CDR3 is TGTGCCAGCAGTTCGGACAGGGGTGGCTATGGCTACACCTTC.